This T cell receptor (beta chain) was retrieved from a study of T cell responses to AZD1222 COVID-19 vaccine. Study findings and constraints: Vaccination with two AZD1222 doses was followed by a rise in Spike-specific TCR breadth and depth. Regions 160-218 and 743-854 dominated among vaccine-associated CD4 TCRs spanning spike.

TCRdb's copy holds only in-frame clones and misses some; the assay was immunoSEQ multiplex PCR. The sample records approximately 200,000 clones, more than 85% being singletons. Germline V CDR1 and CDR2: LNHDA, SQIVND (reference sequence). V dropped 10 bases and J dropped 2; count of bases not matched to a gene: 4. CDR3 length equals 13 residues. Worth noting for this clone: Its antigen is still unknown.

Second-dose groups at about 4 or about 12 weeks were pooled. V usage is TRBV19 and J usage is TRBJ2-7; 11 bases map to TRBD2. The material was peripheral blood, obtained 28 days after the second AZD1222 dose. The source of this sequence is an adult who received the AZD1222 COVID-19 vaccine. Here the CDR3 DNA reads TGTGCCACCGGGACTAGCGGAACCTACGAGCAGTACTTC. The encoded protein is CATGTSGTYEQYF. Based on the CDR3 plus reference TRBV19 and TRBJ2-7, the full variable domain is DGGITQSPKYLFRKEGQNVTLSCEQNLNHDAMYWYRQDPGQGLRLIYYSQIVNDFQKGDIAEGYSVSREKKESFPLTVTSAQKNPTAFYLCATGTSGTYEQYFGPGTRLTVT.